This T cell receptor beta chain stems from a study of monozygotic twins with inflammatory bowel disease. The germline V gene has CDR1 DFQATT and CDR2 SNEGSKA (reference sequence). This CDR3 has 11 amino acids. From its re-call of the 5' RACE reads, TCRdb lists each CDR3 protein once, without DNA. Its table lists approximately 140,000 distinct CDR3 sequences. The clonotype originates from a human donor with ulcerative colitis or Crohn's disease, or a healthy co-twin of an affected twin (not recorded which). The sequencing input was blood. The chain links TRBV20-1 to TRBJ1-2. This chain's CDR3 is CSARDPLGYTF.